This T cell receptor (beta chain) was identified in a study of shared clonotypes between healthy human individuals. On the study more broadly: Donor ages ranged 18 to 49 years: a couple of women, a few men.

Study-wide findings and caveats: Naive subsets tended to show greater estimated richness than memory subsets.

A word on this clone: Its antigen remains unknown.

Assay: immunoSEQ multiplex PCR; the TCRdb copy retains only in-frame clones and omits some. This sample has roughly 500,000 clones; almost 97% occur once, and the top ten carry roughly 0.06%. None of the donors, who were healthy HIV-negative adults, had recently had acute infections or vaccinations. Donors were Caucasian adults residing in Nashville, Tennessee, USA. V lost 6 bases and J lost 4, with 19 bases in between. Germline-derived CDR1 and CDR2 are GTSNPN and SVGIG (reference sequence). This CDR3 region has 14 residues. V is TRBV30 and J is TRBJ2-7; D is unresolved. The TCR sequence derives from a woman in her thirties in good health. Source material: naive CD4+ T cells sorted from blood. The subset: CD45RA+ positively selected. The CDR3, as DNA: TGTGCCTGTAATCCCCCGACCGGAAATTACGAGCAGTACTTC. Translated: CACNPPTGNYEQYF. Variable domain in full (rest from reference TRBV30 and TRBJ2-7): SQTIHQWPATLVQPVGSPLSLECTVEGTSNPNLYWYRQAAGRGLQLLFYSVGIGQISSEVPQNLSASRPQDRQFILSSKKLLLSDSGFYLCACNPPTGNYEQYFGPGTRLTVT.